This T cell receptor beta chain derives from a study of blood T cells in healthy people across ages. Study-wide results and caveats: When set beside aged donors, long-lived donors presented more naive CD4+ cells and higher diversity. TCR beta diversity tracked closely with naive T cell percentage. Roughly linearly, TCR beta diversity per million T cells fell as age increased. Estimates based on one million T cells were treated as lower bounds.

Regarding this clonotype: Antigen specificity is unknown.

CDR1 and CDR2 (germline): SEHNR, FQNEAQ (reference sequence). Trimming cost V 1 base and J 6 bases; bases outside gene matches: 7. There are 16 residues in the CDR3. Then a second PCR, running about 6 to 11 cycles, was carried out with a sample-barcoded 5' primer and a J-beta primer mix. One entry per CDR3 protein results from TCRdb running MiXCR on the 5' RACE reads. The sample comprises over 700,000 distinct CDR3 sequences, roughly 50% of which are singletons, and approximately 40% rests with the top ten. Sequences were obtained from blood. The chain employs TRBV7-9 and TRBJ2-3; 10 positions agree with TRBD2. This clonotype was sampled from a man older than 75 in good health. Written as DNA, the CDR3 is TGTGCCAGCAGCTTAGACGGGACTAGCGAAAAGGATACGCAGTATTTT. The encoded protein is CASSLDGTSEKDTQYF.